This TCR beta chain was identified in a study of graft-versus-host responses after intestinal transplantation. Clones were read by immunoSEQ multiplex PCR, and TCRdb kept only the in-frame ones, dropping some. The table records 99,000 or so clones, roughly 82% of them present only once. Per germline, CDR1 SGHAT and CDR2 FQNNGV. The CDR3 spans 14 residues. As for this clone: One end of the junction varies from germline; a read error may be responsible. This same CDR3 is encoded by further DNA sequences in the sample.

The source is a human patient who received an intestinal transplant, so some T cells may come from the graft donor. The sample consisted of PBMCs, taken 255 days after intestinal transplant. This sequence joins TRBV11-2 and TRBJ1-2; D is uncertain. The CDR3 sequence: CASSPAGAGSGYTF. The CDR3 nucleotides read TGCGCCAGCAGCCCGGCGGGAGCTGGTTCGGGCTACACCTTC. The full variable domain, with the rest looked up from reference TRBV11-2 and TRBJ1-2, is EAGVAQSPRYKIIEKRQSVAFWCNPISGHATLYWYQQILGQGPKLLIQFQNNGVVDDSQLPKDRFSAERLKGVDSTLKIQPAKLEDSAVYLCASSPAGAGSGYTFGSGTRLTVV.